This T cell receptor beta chain was found in a study of blood T cell repertoires in COVID-19. Study background: Sites across the United States, Italy and Spain contributed samples from acute and convalescent COVID-19. From T cells, B-cell-depleted T cells, or PBMCs came the material, which was cDNA or gDNA.

As originally analysed: Amplification with reference gene primers provided the estimates of nucleated cell counts. The table came from immunoSEQ multiplex PCR; TCRdb's copy has only in-frame clones and leaves some out. V and J calls and clone size are those listed in that table; D and trimming were worked out from the DNA. This sample yields under 250,000 clones, of which approximately 88% are seen a single time; more than 25% belongs to the top ten. Looked up from germline, CDR1 is MNHEY and CDR2 is SVGAGI. The CDR3 extends over 13 amino acids. The V and J ends lost 6 bases and 5 bases, in that order; junction bases with no gene match: 3.

What was sequenced was peripheral blood. J is TRBJ2-3 and V is TRBV6-5; 9 bases match TRBD1. The clonotype comes from a man in his forties with acute or convalescent COVID-19. This chain's CDR3 is CASRGQGVDTQYF. CDR3 bases: TGTGCCAGCAGGGGACAGGGTGTAGATACGCAGTATTTT.